Below are 32 T cell receptor beta chains sequenced from a single sample in a study of OX40 agonist ivuxolimab in advanced cancers. The protocol was immunoSEQ multiplex PCR, while the TCRdb copy is restricted to in-frame clones and leaves out a portion. The sample consists of tens of thousands of clones, around 85% of them appearing once. Specimen: CD4+ or CD8+ T cells sorted from blood, collected in a trial of the OX40 agonist ivuxolimab. These receptors were taken from an adult with an advanced solid tumor such as melanoma, head and neck, liver or kidney cancer.

V gene TRBV28 combines with J gene TRBJ2-4; a possible D gene is TRBD1 (5 bases). Germline-derived CDR1 and CDR2 are MDHEN and SYDVKM. The V and J ends lost 5 bases and 4 bases respectively, with 15 bases between them. This CDR3 contains 15 residues. The CDR3 sequence: CASSPYAGQKNIQYF. CDR3 DNA: TGTGCCAGCAGTCCCTACGCAGGGCAAAAAAACATTCAGTACTTC.

The J gene is TRBJ2-1, the V gene TRBV2; 11 positions agree with TRBD2. The V gene's germline CDR1 is SNHLY and CDR2 FYNNEI. V lost 6 bases, J lost 5 bases, and 3 bases stayed unmatched. This CDR3 contains 14 residues. For the CDR3, the DNA is TGTGCCAGCAGGTCGACTAGCGGGAACAATGAGCAGTTCTTC. The encoded protein is CASRSTSGNNEQFF.

The chain carries TRBV11-3 and TRBJ2-7, with unresolved D. This CDR3 has 14 amino acids. The V gene lost 0 bases and the J gene lost 2 bases, with 8 bases spanning the gap. CDR1 is SGHNT and CDR2 is YENEEA in the germline V gene. The CDR3 coding sequence is TGTGCCAGCAGCTTAGAAAGCATAACCTACGAGCAGTACTTC. It encodes CASSLESITYEQYF.

The chain combines TRBV6-1 with TRBJ2-3; D remains ambiguous. CDR1 MNHNS and CDR2 SASEGT come from the germline V gene. The CDR3 is 11 residues long. Trimming shortened V by 2 bases and J by 14 bases, and 11 bases separated the two germline ends. CDR3 loop: CASSEITFRYF. CDR3 DNA: TGTGCCAGCAGTGAAATCACATTTCGGTATTTT.

The chain combines TRBV18 with TRBJ1-1; 8 bases align to TRBD1. Germline lookup yields CDR1 KGHSH and CDR2 LQKENI. The CDR3 loop spans 15 amino acids. J was trimmed by 5 bases and V by 6 bases; bases with no gene match: 11. CDR3 sequence reads: CASSQGRGRLTEAFF. The CDR3 nucleotides are TGTGCCAGCTCCCAGGGCAGGGGGCGACTAACTGAAGCTTTCTTT.

J is TRBJ2-5 and V is TRBV7-8, with D tentatively TRBD1 or TRBD2 (5 bases each). Looked up from germline, CDR1 is SGHVS and CDR2 is FQNEAQ. V was clipped by 1 base and J by 4 bases, with 13 bases between them. The CDR3 extends over 15 amino acids. Here the CDR3 DNA reads TGTGCCAGCAGCTTAGGTGGGGGAAGGGTAGAGACCCAGTACTTC. This encodes CASSLGGGRVETQYF.

Comment on this clone: Other DNA sequences in the same sample also yield this CDR3. This sequence joins TRBV6-4 and TRBJ2-7, with 8 bases matching TRBD2. After removal of 3 bases from V and 4 bases from J, the junction contained 11 bases not matched to a gene. Germline CDR1 and CDR2: MRHNA and SNTAGT. This CDR3 comprises 16 residues. The CDR3 region is CASSERAGGGVYEQYF. CDR3 bases: TGTGCCAGCAGTGAAAGGGCGGGGGGCGGGGTATACGAGCAGTACTTC.

The chain uses TRBV15 and TRBJ2-5; D is possibly TRBD2 (5 bases). CDR1 is LNHNV, CDR2 YYDKDF, per germline (reference sequence). Trimming removed 0 bases from V and 5 bases from J, with 10 bases in between. This CDR3 is built from 14 residues. CDR3 sequence: CATSRDPGVETQYF. In DNA form, the CDR3 reads TGTGCCACCAGCAGAGATCCCGGGGTTGAGACCCAGTACTTC.

The chain combines TRBV6-1 with TRBJ2-3, with 9 bases lining up with TRBD2. The V gene end was trimmed by 5 bases and the J gene end by 5 bases; junction bases not matched to a gene: 5. Germline CDR1 MNHNS, CDR2 SASEGT. This CDR3 is built from 14 residues. CDR3 in amino acids: CASSISGSLDTQYF. The CDR3 nucleotides read TGTGCCAGCAGTATTAGCGGGAGTCTAGATACGCAGTATTTT.

The V and J genes are TRBV7-8 and TRBJ1-5, with 10 bases identical to TRBD1. With 5 bases clipped from V and 2 bases from J, the junction kept 9 bases outside the gene matches. Germline V lookup: CDR1 SGHVS, CDR2 FQNEAQ. CDR3 length: 17 amino acids. CDR3 protein: CASSLRDRGIGNQPQHF. The CDR3 DNA follows: TGTGCCAGCAGCCTCCGGGACAGGGGAATCGGCAATCAGCCCCAGCATTTT.

V and J are TRBV5-1 and TRBJ2-3, with a weak D call TRBD1 (7 bases). Between the trimmed V and J ends, which lost 4 bases and 2 bases, there was a span of 14 bases. CDR1 and CDR2 from the germline V gene are SGHRS and YFSETQ. CDR3 length equals 15 residues. The CDR3 here is CASSPGDRATDTQYF. The CDR3 bases are TGCGCCAGCAGCCCGGGGGACAGAGCCACAGATACGCAGTATTTT.

There are a few counts of this clone. The genes are TRBV6-4 and TRBJ1-5; D remains unclear. This CDR3 has 13 amino acids. Germline V lookup: CDR1 MRHNA, CDR2 SNTAGT. V lost 3 bases, J lost 5 bases, and 8 bases lay in between. The CDR3 region has the DNA TGTGCCAGCAGTGAGGACGAGGATCAGCCCCAGCATTTT. Its protein is CASSEDEDQPQHF.

CDR3 sequence (DNA): TGTGCCAGCAGCACCCGCCGGACAGGGGACGAGCAGTACTTC. Translating gives CASSTRRTGDEQYF. The V gene is TRBV5-8, the J gene TRBJ2-7; 9 bases are shared with TRBD1. Losses at the gene ends were 4 bases for V and 5 bases for J; bases not matched to a gene: 7. Germline values: CDR1 SGHTS, CDR2 YDEGEE. The CDR3 extends over 14 amino acids.

The rearrangement links TRBV7-8 to TRBJ1-4; D unresolved. CDR3 length: 13 amino acids. The germline CDR1 and CDR2 sequences are SGHVS and FQNEAQ. V lost 5 bases and J 7 bases, leaving 11 bases between the germline ends. The CDR3 region is CASSRDGGEKLFF. Here the CDR3 DNA reads TGTGCCAGCAGCCGAGACGGAGGTGAAAAACTGTTTTTT. Full variable domain (missing parts from reference TRBV7-8 and TRBJ1-4): GAGVSQSPRYKVAKRGQDVALRCDPISGHVSLFWYQQALGQGPEFLTYFQNEAQLDKSGLPSDRFFAERPEGSVSTLKIQRTQQEDSAVYLCASSRDGGEKLFFGSGTQLSVL.

This clone was found once. This chain joins TRBV7-8 and TRBJ2-3, with D hard to call. V was trimmed by 0 bases and J by 2 bases, leaving 6 bases between them. The V gene's germline CDR1 is SGHVS and CDR2 FQNEAQ. The CDR3 sequence is 14 residues long. CDR3 residues: CASSLASNTDTQYF. The CDR3 nucleotides are TGTGCCAGCAGCTTAGCGAGTAACACAGATACGCAGTATTTT.

The chain uses TRBV5-1 and TRBJ2-6; D is unclear. V lost 4 bases, J lost 4 bases, and 9 bases lay in between. Germline CDR1 SGHRS, CDR2 YFSETQ. This CDR3 has 14 residues. The CDR3 DNA reads TGCGCCAGCAGCACCCCTGGGGGGGCCAACGTCCTGACTTTC. Protein sequence: CASSTPGGANVLTF.

The chain links TRBV10-2 to TRBJ1-5; 7 bases are shared with TRBD1. Germline lookup yields CDR1 WSHSY and CDR2 SAAADI. J was trimmed by 5 bases and V by 6 bases; bases with no gene match: 7. This CDR3 has 14 amino acids. In DNA, the CDR3 is TGCGCCAGCAGAAGGGGACAGATCGATCAGCCCCAGCATTTT. This encodes CASRRGQIDQPQHF.

This clone came up a few times. The genes are TRBV6-5 and TRBJ1-5; 8 bases match TRBD1. Per germline, CDR1 MNHEY and CDR2 SVGAGI. This CDR3 has 14 residues. V was clipped by 6 bases and J by 6 bases; unmatched bases: 7. The CDR3: CASSPTGEGQPQHF. In nucleotides, the CDR3 is TGTGCCAGCAGCCCGACAGGGGAGGGTCAGCCCCAGCATTTT.

This clone was recorded a few times. The CDR3 region has the DNA TGTGCCAGCAGTGAAAACGGCTATGGCTACACCTTC. Protein product: CASSENGYGYTF. This chain uses TRBV2 with TRBJ1-2; unclear D gene. Germline V CDR1 and CDR2: SNHLY, FYNNEI. V was cut by 2 bases and J by 4 bases, with 5 bases left in between. The CDR3 length is 12 residues.

The V call is TRBV5-1, the J call TRBJ2-3; no firm D call. CDR3 size: 16 residues. Trimming took 2 bases from V and 1 from J, leaving 14 bases between them. The germline V gene has CDR1 SGHRS and CDR2 YFSETQ. CDR3 DNA sequence: TGCGCCAGCAGCTTCCTAATTGATTTTGGCACAGATACGCAGTATTTT. It is translated as CASSFLIDFGTDTQYF.

The V and J genes are TRBV7-2 and TRBJ1-4; TRBD1 agrees at 7 bases. This CDR3 has 14 residues. V was pared by 4 bases and J by 8 bases, with 7 bases of the junction left unmatched. Per germline, CDR1 SGHTA and CDR2 FQGNSA. This CDR3 is CASSSGQKGEKLFF. DNA for the CDR3: TGTGCCAGCAGCTCGGGACAGAAAGGAGAAAAACTGTTTTTT.

CDR3 sequence: CASSLPATYEQYF. CDR3 bases: TGTGCCAGCAGCCTTCCGGCAACCTACGAGCAGTACTTC. The chain employs TRBV7-9 and TRBJ2-7, with no clear D. Germline CDR1 is SEHNR and CDR2 is FQNEAQ (reference sequence). There are 13 residues in the CDR3. V lost 5 bases and J lost 2, with 10 bases in between.

This clone was seen once. The chain couples TRBV6-1 to TRBJ1-2; 7 nucleotides match TRBD1. CDR3 length: 14 amino acids. V lost 6 bases, J lost 2 bases, and 6 bases stayed unmatched. The germline V gene encodes CDR1 MNHNS and CDR2 SASEGT. The CDR3 spells CASSVDRANYGYTF. CDR3 DNA: TGTGCCAGCAGCGTCGACAGGGCCAACTATGGCTACACCTTC.

The J gene is TRBJ1-5, the V gene TRBV5-6; weak D call: TRBD1 (6 bases). This CDR3 region has 15 residues. Germline-derived CDR1 and CDR2 are SGHDT and YYEEEE. V lost 0 bases and J 7 bases, leaving 14 bases between the germline ends. The CDR3 sequence: CASSLASGDGQPQHF. In DNA form, the CDR3 reads TGTGCCAGCAGCTTGGCATCAGGGGATGGGCAGCCCCAGCATTTT.

This rearrangement joins TRBV7-3 to TRBJ1-1; D unclear. CDR1 is SGHTA, CDR2 FQGTGA, per germline. The CDR3 totals 14 residues. Trimming stripped 6 bases from V and 1 base from J, with 12 bases between. The CDR3 nucleotides read TGTGCCAGCAGGGTTGGAACGTCGAACACTGAAGCTTTCTTT. It codes for CASRVGTSNTEAFF.

About this clone: One end of the junction fails to match germline, which may point to a read error. V and J are TRBV2 and TRBJ2-7, with TRBD1 matching 9 bases. CDR3 length equals 11 residues. Germline CDR1 is SNHLY and CDR2 is FYNNEI. The CDR3 is CAGTGRNEQYF. The DNA of the CDR3 is TGCGCTGGGACAGGGAGGAACGAGCAGTACTTC.

This sequence joins TRBV21-1 and TRBJ1-5. TRBV21-1 is a documented pseudogene. This CDR3 is 14 amino acids long. This chain's CDR3 is CASSKLVRSQPQHF. CDR3 in DNA: TGTGCCAGCAGCAAGTTAGTTAGGAGCCAGCCCCAGCATTTT.

The chain joins TRBV6-6 to TRBJ1-6, with 8 bases that match TRBD1. V lost 6 bases and J lost 3; bases outside the gene matches: 4. Germline CDR1 is MNHNY and CDR2 is SVGAGI (reference sequence). The CDR3 covers 15 residues. DNA for the CDR3: TGTGCCAGCAGACCGGACAGGGTCTATAATTCACCCCTCCACTTT. Translated, it gives CASRPDRVYNSPLHF.

The genes are TRBV6-5 and TRBJ1-1; maybe TRBD1 (6 bases). Germline V CDR1 and CDR2: MNHEY, SVGAGI. With 6 bases removed from V and 1 base from J, the gap between germline ends came to 15 bases. The CDR3 sequence is 15 residues long. The CDR3 region is CASRVTGTKNTEAFF. The DNA of the CDR3 is TGTGCCAGCAGGGTTACCGGGACAAAGAACACTGAAGCTTTCTTT.

The V call is TRBV30, the J call TRBJ2-7; D is perhaps TRBD2 (5 bases). V was trimmed by 4 bases and J by 6 bases, leaving 25 bases between them. Germline CDR1 and CDR2: GTSNPN and SVGIG (reference sequence). The CDR3 loop spans 16 amino acids. The CDR3 is CAWTLGGRAFGSEQYF. CDR3 coding DNA: TGTGCCTGGACCCTGGGTGGGCGGGCCTTCGGTTCCGAGCAGTACTTC.

This chain links TRBV28 with TRBJ1-5; maybe TRBD1 (6 bases). This CDR3 region has 15 residues. Germline CDR1 is MDHEN and CDR2 is SYDVKM. Trimming removed 3 bases from V and 7 bases from J, with 16 bases in between. The CDR3 here is CASSLGGSRDQPQHF. CDR3 DNA sequence: TGTGCCAGCAGTTTGGGGGGCTCCCGCGACCAGCCCCAGCATTTT.

There are a few counts of this clone. The chain couples TRBV19 to TRBJ1-3; D unresolved. Trimming pared 7 bases from V and 0 bases from J, leaving 10 bases between. CDR1 is LNHDA, CDR2 SQIVND, per germline (reference sequence). CDR3 length equals 14 residues. CDR3 amino acids: CASTAGSSGNTIYF. In DNA form, the CDR3 reads TGTGCCAGTACCGCCGGGAGCTCTGGAAACACCATATATTTT.